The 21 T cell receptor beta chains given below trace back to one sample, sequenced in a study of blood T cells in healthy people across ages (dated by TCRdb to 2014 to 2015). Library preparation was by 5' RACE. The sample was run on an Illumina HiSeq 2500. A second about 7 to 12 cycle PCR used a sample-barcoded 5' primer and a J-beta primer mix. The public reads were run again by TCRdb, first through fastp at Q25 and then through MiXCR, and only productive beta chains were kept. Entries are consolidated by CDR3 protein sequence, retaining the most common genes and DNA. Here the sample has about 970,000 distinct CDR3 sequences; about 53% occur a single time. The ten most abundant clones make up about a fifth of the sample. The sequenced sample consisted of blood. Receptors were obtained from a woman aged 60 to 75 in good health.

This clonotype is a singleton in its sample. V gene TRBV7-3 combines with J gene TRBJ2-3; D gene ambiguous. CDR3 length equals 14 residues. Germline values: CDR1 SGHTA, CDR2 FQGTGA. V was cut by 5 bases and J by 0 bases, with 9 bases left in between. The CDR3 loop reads CASSSGFSTDTQYF. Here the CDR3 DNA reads TGTGCCAGCAGCAGTGGGTTTAGCACAGATACGCAGTATTTT.

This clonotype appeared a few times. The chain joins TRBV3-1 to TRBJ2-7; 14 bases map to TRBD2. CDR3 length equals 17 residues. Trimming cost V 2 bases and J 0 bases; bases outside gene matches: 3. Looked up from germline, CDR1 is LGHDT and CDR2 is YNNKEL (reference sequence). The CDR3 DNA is TGTGCCAGCAGCCAACCGGGACTAGCGGGAGTCTCCTACGAGCAGTACTTC. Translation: CASSQPGLAGVSYEQYF.

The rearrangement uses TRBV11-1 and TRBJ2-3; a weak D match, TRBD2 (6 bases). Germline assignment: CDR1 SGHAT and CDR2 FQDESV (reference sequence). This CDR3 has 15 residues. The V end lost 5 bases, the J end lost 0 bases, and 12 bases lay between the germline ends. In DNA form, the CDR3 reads TGTGCCAGCAGCACAAATAGCGGCAGCACAGATACGCAGTATTTT. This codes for CASSTNSGSTDTQYF.

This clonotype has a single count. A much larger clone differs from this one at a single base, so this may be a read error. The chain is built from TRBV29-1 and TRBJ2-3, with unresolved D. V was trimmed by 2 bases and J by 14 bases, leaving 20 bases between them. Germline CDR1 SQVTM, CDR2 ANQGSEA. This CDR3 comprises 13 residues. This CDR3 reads CSVELSHMSARYF. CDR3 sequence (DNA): TGCAGCGTTGAACTCAGTCACATGTCGGCGCGGTATTTT.

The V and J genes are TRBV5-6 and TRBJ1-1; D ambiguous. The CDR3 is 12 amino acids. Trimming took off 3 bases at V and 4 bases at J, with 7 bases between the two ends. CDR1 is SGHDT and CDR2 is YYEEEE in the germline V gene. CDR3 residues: CASSSEGTEAFF. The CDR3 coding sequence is TGTGCCAGCAGCTCCGAGGGCACTGAAGCTTTCTTT.

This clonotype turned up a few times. The CDR3: CASSLNQGGETQYF. For the CDR3, the DNA is TGTGCCAGCAGCTTAAATCAGGGTGGAGAGACCCAGTACTTC. The genes are TRBV7-7 and TRBJ2-5; TRBD1 is a possible D gene (5 bases). CDR1 SSHAT and CDR2 FNYEAQ come from the germline V gene (reference sequence). Between the trimmed V and J ends, which lost 2 bases and 4 bases, there was a span of 11 bases. The CDR3 extends over 14 amino acids.

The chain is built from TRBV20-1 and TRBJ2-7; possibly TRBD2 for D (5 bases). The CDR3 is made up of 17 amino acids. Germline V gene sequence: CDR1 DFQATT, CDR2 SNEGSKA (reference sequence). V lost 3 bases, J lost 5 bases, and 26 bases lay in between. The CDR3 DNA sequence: TGCAGTGCTAGCCGCCGCCGGTCAACTAGTTCCCCTGACGAGCAGTACTTC. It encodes CSASRRRSTSSPDEQYF.

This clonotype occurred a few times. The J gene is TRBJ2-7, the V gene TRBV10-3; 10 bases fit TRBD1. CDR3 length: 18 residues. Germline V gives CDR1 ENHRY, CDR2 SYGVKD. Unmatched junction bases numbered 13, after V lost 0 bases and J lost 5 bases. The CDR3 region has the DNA TGTGCCATCAGTGAGTCGACTTTGTTGGACAGGGGGAGGAACGAGCAGTACTTC. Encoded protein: CAISESTLLDRGRNEQYF.

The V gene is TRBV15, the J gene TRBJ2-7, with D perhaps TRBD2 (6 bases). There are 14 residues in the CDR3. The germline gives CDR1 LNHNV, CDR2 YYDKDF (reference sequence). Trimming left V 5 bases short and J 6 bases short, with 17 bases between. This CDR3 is CATSGIASVGEQYF. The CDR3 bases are TGTGCCACCAGCGGTATTGCTAGCGTTGGCGAGCAGTACTTC.

CDR3 coding DNA: TGTGCCTGGAGAAGGGGACTATACAATGAGCAGTACTTC. This sequence encodes CAWRRGLYNEQYF. The rearrangement links TRBV30 to TRBJ2-1; 7 bases map to TRBD2. The J call may be faulty, since TRBJ2-7 better matches the DNA end. From germline, CDR1 is GTSNPN and CDR2 SVGIG (reference sequence). CDR3 length: 13 residues.

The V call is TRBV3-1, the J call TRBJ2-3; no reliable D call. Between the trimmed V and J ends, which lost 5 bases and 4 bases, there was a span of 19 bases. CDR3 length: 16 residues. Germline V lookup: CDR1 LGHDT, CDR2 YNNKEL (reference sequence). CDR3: CASSSGVAREADTQYF. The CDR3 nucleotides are TGTGCCAGCAGCTCCGGAGTGGCGAGAGAGGCAGATACGCAGTATTTT.

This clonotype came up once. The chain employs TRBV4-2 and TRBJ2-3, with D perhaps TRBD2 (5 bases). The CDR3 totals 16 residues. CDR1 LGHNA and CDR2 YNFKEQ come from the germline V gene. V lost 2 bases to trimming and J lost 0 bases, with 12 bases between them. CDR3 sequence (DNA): TGTGCCAGCAGCCAATCAGCGGAGACTAGCACAGATACGCAGTATTTT. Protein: CASSQSAETSTDTQYF.

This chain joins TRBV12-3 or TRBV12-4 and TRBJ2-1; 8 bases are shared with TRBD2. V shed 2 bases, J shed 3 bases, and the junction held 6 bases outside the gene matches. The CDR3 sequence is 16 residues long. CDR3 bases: TGTGCCAGCAGTTTACCGCCGGGACTAGACTACAATGAGCAGTTCTTC. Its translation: CASSLPPGLDYNEQFF.

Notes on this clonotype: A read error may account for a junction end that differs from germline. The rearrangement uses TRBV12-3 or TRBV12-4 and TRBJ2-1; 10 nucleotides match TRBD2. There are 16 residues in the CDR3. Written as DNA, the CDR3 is TGTGTCAGCAGTTTAATGGTCTTAGCGGGAGGAGGTGAGCAGTTCTTC. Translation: CVSSLMVLAGGGEQFF.

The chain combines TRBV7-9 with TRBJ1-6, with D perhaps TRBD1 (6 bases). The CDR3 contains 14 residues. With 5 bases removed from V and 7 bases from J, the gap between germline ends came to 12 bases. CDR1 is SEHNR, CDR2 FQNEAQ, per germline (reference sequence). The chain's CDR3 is CASSPGTRNSPLHF. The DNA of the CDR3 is TGTGCCAGCAGCCCAGGGACAAGAAATTCACCCCTCCACTTT.

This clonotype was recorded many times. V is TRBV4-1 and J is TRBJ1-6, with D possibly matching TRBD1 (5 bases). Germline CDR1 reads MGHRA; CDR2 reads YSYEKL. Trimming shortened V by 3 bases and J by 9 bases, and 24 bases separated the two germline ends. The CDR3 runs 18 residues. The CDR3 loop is CASSQEPPGPYSGSPLHF. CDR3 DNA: TGCGCCAGCAGCCAGGAACCTCCGGGACCATATTCGGGTTCACCCCTCCACTTT.

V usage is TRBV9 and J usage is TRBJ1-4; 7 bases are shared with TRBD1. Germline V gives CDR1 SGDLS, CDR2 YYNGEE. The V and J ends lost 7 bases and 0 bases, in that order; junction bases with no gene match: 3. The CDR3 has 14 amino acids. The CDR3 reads CASGTEATNEKLFF. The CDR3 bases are TGTGCCAGCGGGACAGAAGCAACTAATGAAAAACTGTTTTTT.

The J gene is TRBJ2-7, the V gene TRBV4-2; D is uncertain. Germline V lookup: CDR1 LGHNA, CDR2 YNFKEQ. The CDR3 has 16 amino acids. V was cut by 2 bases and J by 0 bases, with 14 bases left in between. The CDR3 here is CASSQSAAQSSYEQYF. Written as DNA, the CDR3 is TGTGCCAGCAGCCAAAGTGCGGCCCAGAGCTCCTACGAGCAGTACTTC.

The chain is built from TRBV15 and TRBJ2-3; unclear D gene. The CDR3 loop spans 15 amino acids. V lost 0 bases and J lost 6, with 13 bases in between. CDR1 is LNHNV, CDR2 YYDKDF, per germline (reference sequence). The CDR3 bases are TGTGCCACCAGCAGAGATTCTTTAACTTCCGATACGCAGTATTTT. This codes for CATSRDSLTSDTQYF.

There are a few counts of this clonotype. CDR3 nucleotides: TGCGGTTATCCCTCCTACAATGAGCAGTTCTTC. It yields the protein CGYPSYNEQFF. The chain is built from TRBV20-1 and TRBJ2-1; D is undetermined. Germline CDR1 and CDR2: DFQATT and SNEGSKA (reference sequence). The CDR3 has 11 residues.

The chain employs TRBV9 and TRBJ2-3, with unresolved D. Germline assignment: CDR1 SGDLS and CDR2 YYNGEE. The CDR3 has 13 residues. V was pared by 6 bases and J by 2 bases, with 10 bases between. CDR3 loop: CASKVIPTDTQYF. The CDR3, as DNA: TGTGCCAGCAAGGTGATCCCCACAGATACGCAGTATTTT.